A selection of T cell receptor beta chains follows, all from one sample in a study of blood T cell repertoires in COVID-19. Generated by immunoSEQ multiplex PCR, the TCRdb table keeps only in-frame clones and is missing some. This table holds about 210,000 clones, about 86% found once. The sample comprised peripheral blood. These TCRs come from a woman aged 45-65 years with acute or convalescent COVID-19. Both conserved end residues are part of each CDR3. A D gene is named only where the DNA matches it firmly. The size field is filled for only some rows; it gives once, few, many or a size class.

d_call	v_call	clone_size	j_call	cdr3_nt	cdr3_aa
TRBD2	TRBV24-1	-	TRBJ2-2	TGTGCCACCAGTGATCCTCTAGCGGTCAACGGAGGGGTAACCAACACCGGGGAGCTGTTTTTT	CATSDPLAVNGGVTNTGELFF
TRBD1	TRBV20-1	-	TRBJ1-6	TGCAGTGCTAGTCTTCCCGGACAGGGGCAGTTAGACCCCAATTCACCCCTCCACTTT	CSASLPGQGQLDPNSPLHF
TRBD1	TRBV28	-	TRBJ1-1	TGTGCCAGCAGTTTGACTGGGCGAGACAGGGGGAATACTGAAGCTTTCTTT	CASSLTGRDRGNTEAFF
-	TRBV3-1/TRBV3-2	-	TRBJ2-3	TGTGCCAGCAGCCAAGTCTCAGGGGTGAGAGGGGATACGCAGTATTTT	CASSQVSGVRGDTQYF
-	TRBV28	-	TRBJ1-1	TGTGCCAGCACCTTGGGGGGCACGGGGGGCACTGAAGCTTTCTTT	CASTLGGTGGTEAFF
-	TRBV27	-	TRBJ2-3	TGTGCCAGCGGGAGATCGGGCACAGATACGCAGTATTTT	CASGRSGTDTQYF
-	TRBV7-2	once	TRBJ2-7	TGTGCCAGCAGCTTAGCAATTCTAGCCGAGCAGTACTTC	CASSLAILAEQYF
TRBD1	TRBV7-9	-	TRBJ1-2	TGTGCCAGCAGCCAGCAGGCCGGGACAGCGGCCTATGGCTACACCTTC	CASSQQAGTAAYGYTF
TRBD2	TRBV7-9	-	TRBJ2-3	TGTGCCAGCAGCTTAGGGGCGGGAGGGCCGACAGATACGCAGTATTTT	CASSLGAGGPTDTQYF
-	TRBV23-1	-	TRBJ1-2	TGCGCCAGCAGTCAATCTCAAGGGGAGGATCGCTATGGCTACACCTTC	CASSQSQGEDRYGYTF
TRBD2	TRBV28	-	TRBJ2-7	TGTGCCAGCAGTTTCCAGCGGGAAGGAGAGCAGTACTTC	CASSFQREGEQYF
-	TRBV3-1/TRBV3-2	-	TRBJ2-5	TGTGCCAGCAGCCAAGATTATCGCCGGGAGACCCAGTACTTC	CASSQDYRRETQYF
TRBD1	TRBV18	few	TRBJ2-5	TGTGCCAGCTCACCACCGTGGACAGGGGCTGAAGAGACCCAGTACTTC	CASSPPWTGAEETQYF
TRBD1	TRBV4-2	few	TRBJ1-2	TGTGCCAGCAGCCAAGAGTTCGGGACAGGGTGGGACTACACCTTC	CASSQEFGTGWDYTF
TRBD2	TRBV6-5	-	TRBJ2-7	TGTGCCAGCTGGACTAGCGGGCTCTACGAGCAGTACTTC	CASWTSGLYEQYF
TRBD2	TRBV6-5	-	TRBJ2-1	TGTGCCACCCAAGGACTAGCGAGCAATGAGCAGTTCTTC	CATQGLASNEQFF
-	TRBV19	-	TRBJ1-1	TGTGCCAGTAGTCTTTCGTACACTGAAGCTTTCTTT	CASSLSYTEAFF
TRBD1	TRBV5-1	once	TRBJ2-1	TGCGCCAGCAGCTCGGGACAGGGGTCTGCCAATGAGCAGTTCTTC	CASSSGQGSANEQFF
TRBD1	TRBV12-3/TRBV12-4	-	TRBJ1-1	TGTGCCAGCAGCCGGGGACAGTACCTTGAAGCTTTCTTT	CASSRGQYLEAFF
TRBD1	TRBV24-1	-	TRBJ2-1	TGTGCCACCAGTGACCCTAGACAGGGGTATTCGAGGGACAATGAGCAGTTCTTC	CATSDPRQGYSRDNEQFF
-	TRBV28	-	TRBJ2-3	TGTGCCAGCAGTTTATATCTCGGGACTCCTCTAGAAGTCACAGATACGCAGTATTTT	CASSLYLGTPLEVTDTQYF
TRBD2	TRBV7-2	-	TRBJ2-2	TGTGCCAGCAGCTCAAGGGGACTAGCGGTCGCCACCGGGGAGCTGTTTTTT	CASSSRGLAVATGELFF
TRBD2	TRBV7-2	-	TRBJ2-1	TGTGCCAGCAGCCCGGGACTAGCGGAAAACAATGAGCAGTTCTTC	CASSPGLAENNEQFF
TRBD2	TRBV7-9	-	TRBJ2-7	TGTGCCAGCAGTCTTAGCGGGATCGGCTCCTACGAGCAGTACTTC	CASSLSGIGSYEQYF
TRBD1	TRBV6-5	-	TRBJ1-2	TGTGCCAGCAGTTACCGACAGGGAGGCTATGGCTACACCTTC	CASSYRQGGYGYTF
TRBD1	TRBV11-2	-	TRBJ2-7	TGTGCCAGCAGCGCAATCGGACAGGGTTGGGGCGAGCAGTACTTC	CASSAIGQGWGEQYF
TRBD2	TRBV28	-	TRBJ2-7	TGTGCCAGCAGCACGGGACTAGCCTTCTCCTACGAGCAGTACTTC	CASSTGLAFSYEQYF
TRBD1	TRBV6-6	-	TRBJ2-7	TGTGCCAGCAGTTACCCAGGGGGCGGGTACGAGCAGTACTTC	CASSYPGGGYEQYF
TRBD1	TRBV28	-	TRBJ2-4	TGTGCCAGCAGTTCCTATCAGGGGGCCGGAAACATTCAGTACTTC	CASSSYQGAGNIQYF
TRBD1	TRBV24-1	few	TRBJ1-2	TGTGCCACCAGTGACCCTGGACAGGGGGCCTATGGCTACACCTTC	CATSDPGQGAYGYTF
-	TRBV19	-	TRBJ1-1	TGTGCCAGTACCCTACAGCTGAACACTGAAGCTTTCTTT	CASTLQLNTEAFF
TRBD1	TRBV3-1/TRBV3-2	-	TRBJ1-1	TGTGCCAGCAGCCAACGACTCACAGGGGCGAGGGCGGTGAACACTGAAGCTTTCTTT	CASSQRLTGARAVNTEAFF
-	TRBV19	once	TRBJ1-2	TGTGCCAGCGAGCCCCTCCGAGGGTCAGGAGGCTATGGCTACACCTTC	CASEPLRGSGGYGYTF
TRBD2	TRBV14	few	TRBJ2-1	TGTGCCAGCAGCCAAGGAAATGAGGTCGGGACTAGCGGGAGAAGCTACAATGAGCAGTTCTTC	CASSQGNEVGTSGRSYNEQFF
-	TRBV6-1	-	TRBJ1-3	TGTGCCAGCAGTGAAGCCCTTGGGGGGGCTCTGGGAAACACCATATATTTT	CASSEALGGALGNTIYF
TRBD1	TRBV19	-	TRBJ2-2	TGTGCCAGTACCCCATCCCGGACAGGGCGGAACACCGGGGAGCTGTTTTTT	CASTPSRTGRNTGELFF
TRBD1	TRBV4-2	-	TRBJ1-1	TGTGCCAGCAGCCAAGATGTAGGGGGCGCTGCTGAAGCTTTCTTT	CASSQDVGGAAEAFF
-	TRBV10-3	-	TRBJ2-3	TGTGCCATCAGTGAGTCGTTGTATGGAGACTCCCGCACAGATACGCAGTATTTT	CAISESLYGDSRTDTQYF
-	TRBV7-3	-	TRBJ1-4	TGTGCCAGCAGCTTAACGCAGAGGGGACACTCTGAAAAACTGTTTTTT	CASSLTQRGHSEKLFF
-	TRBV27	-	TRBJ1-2	TGTGCCAGCAGTTTTAATAAACAGGGAGGGCGGGGCTACACCTTC	CASSFNKQGGRGYTF
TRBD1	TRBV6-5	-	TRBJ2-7	TGTGCCAGCAGTTATGGTAGGGGGCGGTACGAGCAGTACTTC	CASSYGRGRYEQYF